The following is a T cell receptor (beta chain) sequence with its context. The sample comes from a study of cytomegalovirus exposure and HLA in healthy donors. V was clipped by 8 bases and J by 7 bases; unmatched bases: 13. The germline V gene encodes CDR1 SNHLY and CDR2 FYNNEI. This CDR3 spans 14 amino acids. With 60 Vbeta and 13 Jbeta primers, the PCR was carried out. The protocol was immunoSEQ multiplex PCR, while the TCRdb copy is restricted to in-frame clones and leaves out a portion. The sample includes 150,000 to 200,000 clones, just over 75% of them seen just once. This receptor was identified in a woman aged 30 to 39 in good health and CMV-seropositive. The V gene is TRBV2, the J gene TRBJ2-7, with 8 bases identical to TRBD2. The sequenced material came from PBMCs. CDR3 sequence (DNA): TGTGCCAGCCTGCTACTAGCGGCTTTAGCGGAGCAGTACTTC. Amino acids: CASLLLAALAEQYF.